Listed below are T cell receptor beta chains from one sample, sequenced in a study of early T cells in non-severe SARS-CoV-2 infection. TCRdb itself ran the 5' RACE reads through MiXCR, one entry per CDR3 protein. The sample has over 50,000 distinct CDR3 sequences, about 15% seen once; the top ten hold 10%. Sequencing was performed on whole blood, taken at baseline. These receptors were taken from an adult who was a healthcare worker with PCR-confirmed SARS-CoV-2 infection or an uninfected control (not recorded which). Each CDR3 is given with its conserved first and last residue. A D gene is named only where the DNA matches it firmly. The listing skips clone size in some rows; elsewhere it reads once, few, many or a size class.

V: TRBV3-1; size: few; J: TRBJ1-6; D: .; CDR3: CASSHVQGSYNSPLHF; DNA: TGTGCCAGCAGCCATGTTCAGGGCTCCTATAATTCACCCCTCCACTTT
V: TRBV7-2; size: few; J: TRBJ2-5; D: .; CDR3: CASSPLGQETQYF; DNA: TGTGCCAGCAGCCCCTTAGGACAAGAGACCCAGTACTTC
V: TRBV2; size: .; J: TRBJ2-1; D: .; CDR3: CASSGGVGRYNEQFF; DNA: TGTGCCAGCAGTGGGGGGGTAGGAAGATACAATGAGCAGTTCTTC
V: TRBV6-1; size: few; J: TRBJ2-7; D: .; CDR3: CASSEIRADGAYEQYF; DNA: TGTGCCAGCAGTGAAATTAGGGCAGATGGGGCCTACGAGCAGTACTTC
V: TRBV4-1; size: many; J: TRBJ2-7; D: .; CDR3: CASSKGTVDTYEQYF; DNA: TGCGCCAGCAGCAAAGGGACTGTCGATACCTACGAGCAGTACTTC
V: TRBV5-6; size: .; J: TRBJ2-1; D: .; CDR3: CASSRGQNREFF; DNA: TGTGCCAGCAGCCGTGGACAGAACAGGGAGTTCTTC
V: TRBV30; size: .; J: TRBJ2-7; D: .; CDR3: CAWSGYEQYF; DNA: TGTGCCTGGAGTGGTTACGAGCAGTACTTC
V: TRBV7-8; size: many; J: TRBJ2-1; D: TRBD1; CDR3: CASSPGTGVGNEQFF; DNA: TGTGCCAGCAGCCCCGGGACAGGGGTAGGGAATGAGCAGTTCTTC
V: TRBV12-5; size: .; J: TRBJ2-7; D: TRBD2; CDR3: CASHPGTSSTEQYF; DNA: TGTGCTAGCCACCCCGGGACTAGCTCGACCGAGCAGTACTTC
V: TRBV12-3/TRBV12-4; size: .; J: TRBJ2-3; D: TRBD2; CDR3: CASSLGLSDTQYF; DNA: TGTGCCAGCAGCCTGGGACTATCAGATACGCAGTATTTT
V: TRBV6-4; size: .; J: TRBJ2-7; D: TRBD1; CDR3: CASSDRSPDRGHIGQYF; DNA: TGTGCCAGCAGTGACAGAAGCCCGGACAGGGGGCACATCGGGCAGTACTTC
V: TRBV12-3/TRBV12-4; size: few; J: TRBJ1-4; D: .; CDR3: CASSLAGRGEKLFF; DNA: TGTGCCAGCAGTTTAGCGGGGAGAGGAGAAAAACTGTTTTTT
V: TRBV20-1; size: few; J: TRBJ2-3; D: TRBD1; CDR3: CSALADRGAPDTQYF; DNA: TGCAGTGCCCTAGCCGACAGGGGGGCCCCAGATACGCAGTATTTT
V: TRBV29-1; size: .; J: TRBJ2-1; D: .; CDR3: CSVEDVGNEQFF; DNA: TGCAGCGTTGAAGATGTGGGGAATGAGCAGTTCTTC
V: TRBV11-2; size: .; J: TRBJ2-3; D: .; CDR3: CASSLGRGLSTDTQYF; DNA: TGTGCCAGCAGCTTAGGCAGGGGACTAAGCACAGATACGCAGTATTTT
V: TRBV27; size: .; J: TRBJ2-4; D: TRBD1; CDR3: CASSPTGVGAKNIQYF; DNA: TGTGCCAGCAGCCCCACAGGGGTCGGGGCCAAAAACATTCAGTACTTC
V: TRBV18; size: .; J: TRBJ1-1; D: TRBD1; CDR3: CASSPFGGQGANTEAFF; DNA: TGTGCCAGCTCACCCTTCGGCGGACAGGGGGCCAACACTGAAGCTTTCTTT
V: TRBV27; size: many; J: TRBJ1-1; D: .; CDR3: CASSLQRNTEAFF; DNA: TGTGCCAGCAGTTTACAGAGAAACACTGAAGCTTTCTTT
V: TRBV7-8; size: many; J: TRBJ2-2; D: .; CDR3: CASSLRETGELFF; DNA: TGTGCCAGCAGCTTGAGGGAAACCGGGGAGCTGTTTTTT
V: TRBV7-9; size: .; J: TRBJ2-1; D: TRBD2; CDR3: CASSPSGAYNEQFF; DNA: TGTGCCAGCAGCCCTAGCGGGGCCTACAATGAGCAGTTCTTC
V: TRBV30; size: .; J: TRBJ2-1; D: TRBD2; CDR3: CAWEGGLAAKQFF; DNA: TGTGCCTGGGAAGGGGGACTAGCGGCCAAACAGTTCTTC
V: TRBV7-8; size: .; J: TRBJ2-7; D: .; CDR3: CASSLYQGPTYEQYF; DNA: TGTGCCAGCAGCTTATACCAGGGGCCGACCTACGAGCAGTACTTC
V: TRBV30; size: few; J: TRBJ2-5; D: .; CDR3: CAWSQTRLATQYF; DNA: TGTGCCTGGAGTCAGACTAGATTAGCGACCCAGTACTTC
V: TRBV7-6; size: many; J: TRBJ2-3; D: .; CDR3: CASSLATLADTQYF; DNA: TGTGCCAGCAGCTTAGCCACCCTAGCGGATACGCAGTATTTT
V: TRBV25-1; size: few; J: TRBJ2-2; D: .; CDR3: CASSELAGSTGELFF; DNA: TGTGCCAGCAGTGAATTGGCAGGGAGCACCGGGGAGCTGTTTTTT
V: TRBV3-1; size: .; J: TRBJ2-7; D: .; CDR3: CASSLRGRYEQYF; DNA: TGTGCCAGCAGCCTGAGGGGACGCTACGAGCAGTACTTC
V: TRBV28; size: .; J: TRBJ2-7; D: .; CDR3: CASSFVAGSYEQYF; DNA: TGTGCCAGCAGTTTCGTCGCAGGATCATACGAGCAGTACTTC
V: TRBV6-2/TRBV6-3; size: .; J: TRBJ2-7; D: .; CDR3: CASSPAQTYEQYF; DNA: TGTGCCAGCAGCCCCGCACAGACCTACGAGCAGTACTTC
V: TRBV27; size: few; J: TRBJ2-7; D: .; CDR3: CASKGGSRYEQYF; DNA: TGTGCCAGCAAGGGGGGGAGTAGGTACGAGCAGTACTTC
V: TRBV19; size: .; J: TRBJ2-7; D: .; CDR3: CASSTGRQIVNTYEQYF; DNA: TGTGCCAGTAGTACCGGCCGACAGATCGTAAATACATACGAGCAGTACTTC
V: TRBV29-1; size: few; J: TRBJ2-5; D: TRBD2; CDR3: CSVGAGTSGSQETQYF; DNA: TGCAGCGTTGGGGCAGGAACTAGCGGGAGCCAGGAGACCCAGTACTTC
V: TRBV7-8; size: few; J: TRBJ2-2; D: .; CDR3: CASSLVAGGTGELFF; DNA: TGTGCCAGCAGCTTAGTGGCTGGAGGTACCGGGGAGCTGTTTTTT
V: TRBV7-6; size: few; J: TRBJ1-6; D: TRBD1; CDR3: CASSLGQGNNSPLHF; DNA: TGTGCCAGCAGCTTGGGACAGGGGAATAATTCACCCCTCCACTTT
V: TRBV10-2; size: few; J: TRBJ1-2; D: .; CDR3: CASSPGSYGYTF; DNA: TGCGCCAGCAGTCCAGGGTCCTATGGCTACACCTTC
V: TRBV3-1; size: few; J: TRBJ2-2; D: .; CDR3: CASSQDSGPGELFF; DNA: TGTGCCAGCAGCCAAGATTCAGGTCCCGGGGAGCTGTTTTTT
V: TRBV9; size: many; J: TRBJ1-2; D: .; CDR3: CASSPPQGRQGYTF; DNA: TGTGCCAGCAGCCCCCCCCAGGGCCGACAGGGCTACACCTTC
V: TRBV27; size: .; J: TRBJ1-1; D: TRBD1; CDR3: CASSRTGDGTAFF; DNA: TGTGCCAGCAGTCGCACAGGGGATGGTACTGCTTTCTTT
V: TRBV14; size: few; J: TRBJ1-4; D: .; CDR3: CASRASEKLFF; DNA: TGTGCCAGCCGGGCTTCTGAAAAACTGTTTTTT
V: TRBV6-1; size: .; J: TRBJ2-5; D: .; CDR3: CASIRAAQETQYF; DNA: TGTGCCAGCATACGGGCAGCCCAAGAGACCCAGTACTTC
V: TRBV18; size: .; J: TRBJ2-3; D: .; CDR3: CASSPRGRADTDTQYF; DNA: TGTGCCAGCTCACCACGGGGCAGGGCAGATACAGATACGCAGTATTTT
V: TRBV30; size: .; J: TRBJ2-5; D: TRBD2; CDR3: CAWRSKPGGRQETQYF; DNA: TGTGCCTGGAGGTCCAAGCCGGGGGGTCGCCAAGAGACCCAGTACTTC
V: TRBV9; size: .; J: TRBJ2-5; D: TRBD1; CDR3: CASSGQGQETQYF; DNA: TGTGCCAGCAGCGGACAGGGGCAGGAGACCCAGTACTTC
V: TRBV18; size: many; J: TRBJ2-2; D: TRBD1; CDR3: CASSDRQGAEGELFF; DNA: TGTGCCAGCTCGGACCGACAGGGGGCAGAAGGGGAGCTGTTTTTT
V: TRBV29-1; size: .; J: TRBJ1-5; D: .; CDR3: CSVGTGNQPQLF; DNA: .
V: TRBV28; size: few; J: TRBJ2-5; D: .; CDR3: CASSSPSRGGETQYF; DNA: TGTGCCAGCAGTTCCCCTAGCAGGGGGGGAGAGACCCAGTACTTC
V: TRBV2; size: many; J: TRBJ2-3; D: .; CDR3: CASSAPVPDTQYF; DNA: TGTGCCAGCAGTGCCCCAGTTCCAGATACGCAGTATTTT
V: TRBV29-1; size: .; J: TRBJ2-3; D: .; CDR3: CSVEPRDNPDTQYF; DNA: TGCAGCGTGGAACCCCGGGACAACCCCGATACGCAGTATTTT
V: TRBV27; size: medium-sized; J: TRBJ2-7; D: .; CDR3: CASSLVGRTYEQYF; DNA: TGTGCCAGCAGTTTAGTCGGGCGTACCTACGAGCAGTACTTC
V: TRBV5-1; size: .; J: TRBJ2-5; D: .; CDR3: CASTPFRGHQETQYF; DNA: TGCGCCAGCACCCCCTTCCGGGGACACCAAGAGACCCAGTACTTC
V: TRBV19; size: few; J: TRBJ2-4; D: .; CDR3: CASTKAGRPQLAKNIQYF; DNA: TGTGCCAGTACCAAGGCGGGGAGGCCGCAACTAGCCAAAAACATTCAGTACTTC
V: TRBV2; size: .; J: TRBJ1-2; D: .; CDR3: CASSEERGYGYTF; DNA: TGTGCCAGCAGTGAAGAAAGGGGCTATGGCTACACCTTC
V: TRBV20-1; size: few; J: TRBJ1-3; D: .; CDR3: CSASLPASGNTIYF; DNA: TGCAGTGCTAGTTTACCCGCCTCTGGAAACACCATATATTTT
V: TRBV20-1; size: many; J: TRBJ2-3; D: .; CDR3: CSARVPAGRTTDTQYF; DNA: TGCAGTGCTAGAGTCCCAGCGGGCCGCACCACAGATACGCAGTATTTT
V: TRBV28; size: .; J: TRBJ1-4; D: TRBD1; CDR3: CASSFGTVSEKLFF; DNA: TGTGCCAGCAGTTTTGGGACAGTTAGTGAAAAACTGTTTTTT